This T cell receptor beta chain is from a study of T cell changes during pregnancy in multiple sclerosis. Sequencing was performed with immunoSEQ multiplex PCR; in TCRdb, only in-frame clones are kept and a portion is missing. The sample holds some 85,000 clones, roughly 93% seen once. V lost 1 base and J lost 4, with 9 bases in between. Germline lookup yields CDR1 SQVTM and CDR2 ANQGSEA. The CDR3 is 13 amino acids. Sequenced material: peripheral blood, taken in the third trimester of pregnancy. The J gene is TRBJ2-3, the V gene TRBV29-1; possibly TRBD2 for D (5 bases). This TCR came from a female donor with multiple sclerosis, enrolled in a pregnancy study. The CDR3 DNA reads as TGCAGCGTTGAAGCTACTAGACCAGATACGCAGTATTTT. Its protein is CSVEATRPDTQYF.